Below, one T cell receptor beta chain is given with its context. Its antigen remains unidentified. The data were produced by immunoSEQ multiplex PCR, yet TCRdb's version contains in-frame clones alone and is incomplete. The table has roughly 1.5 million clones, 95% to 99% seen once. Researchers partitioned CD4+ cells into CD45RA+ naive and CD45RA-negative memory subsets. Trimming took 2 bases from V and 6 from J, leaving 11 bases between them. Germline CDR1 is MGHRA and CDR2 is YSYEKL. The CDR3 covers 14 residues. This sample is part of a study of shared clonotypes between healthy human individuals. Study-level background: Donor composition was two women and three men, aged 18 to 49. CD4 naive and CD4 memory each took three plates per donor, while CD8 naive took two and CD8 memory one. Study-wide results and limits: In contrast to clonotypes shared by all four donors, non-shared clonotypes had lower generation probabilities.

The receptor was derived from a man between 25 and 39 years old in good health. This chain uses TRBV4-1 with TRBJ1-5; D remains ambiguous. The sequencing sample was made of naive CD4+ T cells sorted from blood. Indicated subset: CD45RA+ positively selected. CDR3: CASSQLGLVQPQHF. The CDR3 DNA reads TGCGCCAGCAGCCAATTGGGGTTGGTTCAGCCCCAGCATTTT.